Below, 30 T cell receptor beta chains from the same sample are listed, as sequenced in a study of Ad26.COV2.S vaccination and SARS-CoV-2 variants. Regarding treatment: about 20 received Ad26.COV2.S at low or high dose, single or two shots; about 5 received placebo; per-sample allocation not given. Samples analyzed were those drawn on day 63 after the first vaccine or placebo injection. Measured with immunoSEQ multiplex PCR; TCRdb has only the in-frame clones, and not every one. Of more than 300,000 clones in the sample, about 87% are singletons; the top ten hold approximately 5.9%. Material: peripheral blood, obtained in a trial of Ad26.COV2.S vaccine versus placebo. These receptors all stem from a person between 18 and 65 years old who received the Ad26.COV2.S COVID-19 vaccine or a placebo.

The chain employs TRBV10-3 and TRBJ2-2, with 11 bases aligning to TRBD2. Trimming removed 4 bases from V and 5 bases from J; junction bases left unmatched: 3. In germline, CDR1 is ENHRY, CDR2 SYGVKD. This CDR3 comprises 15 residues. CDR3 coding DNA: TGTGCCATCAGTGGACTAGCGGGACATACCGGGGAGCTGTTTTTT. Protein: CAISGLAGHTGELFF.

V and J are TRBV11-3 and TRBJ2-2, with TRBD1 matching over 11 bases. CDR1 and CDR2 (germline): SGHNT, YENEEA. V lost 5 bases and J lost 4; bases outside the gene matches: 6. The CDR3 has 16 residues. CDR3 protein: CASSPPGQGGTGELFF. The CDR3, as DNA: TGTGCCAGCAGCCCTCCGGGACAGGGGGGCACCGGGGAGCTGTTTTTT.

J is TRBJ1-2 and V is TRBV6-1, with a weak D call TRBD1 (6 bases). The CDR3 length is 14 residues. CDR1 MNHNS and CDR2 SASEGT come from the germline V gene. The V gene lost 2 bases and the J gene lost 4 bases, with 11 bases spanning the gap. The CDR3 region has the DNA TGTGCCAGCAGTGAATTGGCAGGGGCCTATGGCTACACCTTC. It codes for CASSELAGAYGYTF.

The V call is TRBV5-4, the J call TRBJ2-3; D may be TRBD2 (6 bases). Per the germline V gene, CDR1 is SGHNT and CDR2 is YYREEE (reference sequence). V was pared by 4 bases and J by 2 bases, with 23 bases between. The CDR3 has 18 amino acids. The CDR3 reads CASSPRLGGVGHTDTQYF. In DNA, the CDR3 is TGTGCCAGCAGCCCGAGGCTGGGGGGAGTGGGGCACACAGATACGCAGTATTTT. The full variable domain, rest sourced from reference TRBV5-4 and TRBJ2-3, is ETGVTQSPTHLIKTRGQQVTLRCSSQSGHNTVSWYQQALGQGPQFIFQYYREEENGRGNFPPRFSGLQFPNYSSELNVNALELDDSALYLCASSPRLGGVGHTDTQYFGPGTRLTVL.

The chain employs TRBV7-9 and TRBJ2-1; 15 nucleotides agree with TRBD2. Germline V gene sequence: CDR1 SEHNR, CDR2 FQNEAQ (reference sequence). The V segment lost 1 base and the J segment 7 bases; nucleotides outside the gene matches: 2. The CDR3 runs to 16 residues. In DNA form, the CDR3 reads TGTGCCAGCAGCTTAGGGACTAGCGGGAGGGGGAATGAGCAGTTCTTC. Its translation: CASSLGTSGRGNEQFF.

The chain employs TRBV21-1 and TRBJ1-1. TRBV21-1 counts as a pseudogene. The CDR3 loop spans 12 amino acids. The DNA of the CDR3 is TGTGCCAGCAGGCAATCCGGCACTGAAGCTTTCTTT. As protein: CASRQSGTEAFF.

This chain links TRBV7-6 with TRBJ2-3; D may be TRBD2 (6 bases). Germline loops: CDR1 SGHVS, CDR2 FNYEAQ. V lost 5 bases and J 4 bases, leaving 25 bases between the germline ends. The length of the CDR3 is 18 residues. The CDR3 DNA reads as TGTGCCAGCAGCCCCGAAGTGGGGGACTTCAGTATGGCAGATACGCAGTATTTT. The encoded protein is CASSPEVGDFSMADTQYF. Drawing the rest from reference TRBV7-6 and TRBJ2-3, the complete variable domain is GAGVSQSPRYKVTKRGQDVALRCDPISGHVSLYWYRQALGQGPEFLTYFNYEAQQDKSGLPNDRFSAERPEGSISTLTIQRTEQRDSAMYRCASSPEVGDFSMADTQYFGPGTRLTVL.

This chain links TRBV13 with TRBJ1-1; D is unresolved. Trimming removed 5 bases at V and 10 bases at J, with 14 bases between. The V gene's germline CDR1 is PRHDT and CDR2 FYEKMQ (reference sequence). CDR3 length equals 12 residues. CDR3 amino acids: CASSNIDPGAFF. For the CDR3, the DNA is TGTGCCAGCAGCAATATAGACCCAGGAGCTTTCTTT.

The chain carries TRBV6-5 and TRBJ1-6; a weak D match, TRBD1 (6 bases). Trimming removed 4 bases from V and 7 bases from J, with 11 bases in between. CDR3 size: 14 residues. CDR1 and CDR2 (germline): MNHEY, SVGAGI. In nucleotides, the CDR3 is TGTGCCAGCAGTTCCCTGACAGGCAATTCACCCCTCCACTTT. Translated: CASSSLTGNSPLHF.

V usage is TRBV4-3 and J usage is TRBJ1-1; 12 bases agree with TRBD1. The junction had 9 bases not matched to a gene; V was cut back by 2 bases and J by 5 bases. The CDR3 is 17 residues long. Germline CDR1 is LGHNA and CDR2 is YSLEER. The CDR3, as DNA: TGCGCCAGCAGCCAAAGGGGGACAGGGGGCTCCGGGACTGAAGCTTTCTTT. It specifies CASSQRGTGGSGTEAFF.

The rearrangement uses TRBV28 and TRBJ1-4; D gene uncertain. Per germline, CDR1 MDHEN and CDR2 SYDVKM. V was shortened by 5 bases and J by 4 bases, with 14 bases between the two germline ends. The CDR3 sequence is 15 residues long. As DNA, the CDR3 is TGTGCCAGCAGTAGCCGAAGCACAGATAATGAAAAACTGTTTTTT. This encodes CASSSRSTDNEKLFF.

The J gene is TRBJ1-1, the V gene TRBV7-3; D perhaps matches TRBD1 (6 bases). V lost 6 bases, J lost 3 bases, and 17 bases lay in between. CDR1 is SGHTA and CDR2 is FQGTGA in the germline V gene. The CDR3 covers 15 residues. As DNA, the CDR3 is TGTGCCAGCAGTTCTACACAGGGTCGAGACACTGAAGCTTTCTTT. Its protein is CASSSTQGRDTEAFF.

The V gene is TRBV6-4, the J gene TRBJ2-1; D call uncertain. With 6 bases removed from V and 6 bases from J, the gap between germline ends came to 18 bases. The CDR3 length is 15 residues. CDR1 is MRHNA and CDR2 is SNTAGT in the germline V gene. CDR3 sequence (DNA): TGTGCCAGCAGCGCCGAGGCAATAGGGTTCAATGAGCAGTTCTTC. Amino acids: CASSAEAIGFNEQFF.

The V call is TRBV19, the J call TRBJ2-1; 8 positions match TRBD2. The CDR3 loop spans 14 amino acids. Germline CDR1 is LNHDA and CDR2 is SQIVND (reference sequence). Germline trimming cut 3 bases from V and 10 bases from J; bases unmatched to any gene: 8. The CDR3 sequence: CASSISGTSREQFF. Written as DNA, the CDR3 is TGTGCCAGTAGTATCTCGGGGACTAGTCGGGAGCAGTTCTTC.

This clone was counted a single time. This chain connects TRBV4-3 to TRBJ2-1; 9 bases map to TRBD2. The CDR3 has 17 residues. Germline loops: CDR1 LGHNA, CDR2 YSLEER. With 4 bases clipped from V and 0 bases from J, the junction kept 7 bases outside the gene matches. CDR3 amino acids: CASSPRLAESSYNEQFF. For the CDR3, the DNA is TGCGCCAGCAGCCCCCGACTAGCGGAAAGCTCCTACAATGAGCAGTTCTTC.

J is TRBJ1-2 and V is TRBV3-1 (or the pseudogene TRBV3-2); 8 bases align to TRBD1. This CDR3 contains 15 residues. CDR1 is LGHDT, CDR2 YNNKEL, per germline (reference sequence). The V and J ends lost 6 bases and 4 bases, in that order; junction bases with no gene match: 10. DNA of the CDR3: TGTGCCAGCAGTCCAAACAGGGGGACCTTCTATGGCTACACCTTC. Its protein product is CASSPNRGTFYGYTF.

The V and J genes are TRBV3-1 (or the pseudogene TRBV3-2) and TRBJ1-1; D possibly corresponds to TRBD1 (5 bases). Germline V gives CDR1 LGHDT, CDR2 YNNKEL (reference sequence). The CDR3 covers 13 residues. V was pared by 2 bases and J by 7 bases, with 11 bases between. Here the CDR3 DNA reads TGTGCCAGCAGCCAAAGGCAGGGAGTTGAAGCTTTCTTT. It yields the protein CASSQRQGVEAFF.

Only one count was recorded for this clone. V is TRBV9 and J is TRBJ1-1; possible D gene TRBD1, 5 bases. This CDR3 has 15 amino acids. Per germline, CDR1 SGDLS and CDR2 YYNGEE. V was shortened by 3 bases and J by 4 bases, with 16 bases between the two germline ends. This CDR3 reads CASSATDGGPTEAFF. DNA for the CDR3: TGTGCCAGCAGCGCGACCGACGGGGGACCCACTGAAGCTTTCTTT. The full variable domain, completed using reference TRBV9 and TRBJ1-1, is DSGVTQTPKHLITATGQRVTLRCSPRSGDLSVYWYQQSLDQGLQFLIQYYNGEERAKGNILERFSAQQFPDLHSELNLSSLELGDSALYFCASSATDGGPTEAFFGQGTRLTVV.

This clone has just a few counts. This chain uses TRBV7-9 with TRBJ2-7; D remains unclear. V was shortened by 2 bases and J by 1 base, with 12 bases between the two germline ends. Germline V gene sequence: CDR1 SEHNR, CDR2 FQNEAQ (reference sequence). CDR3 length: 15 amino acids. The CDR3 DNA reads TGTGCCAGCAGCTTAAGTAAGGGCCGGTCCTACGAGCAGTACTTC. Translating it yields CASSLSKGRSYEQYF.

The chain combines TRBV30 with TRBJ1-1; 10 bases align to TRBD1. CDR1 and CDR2 (germline): GTSNPN, SVGIG (reference sequence). Trimming cost V 4 bases and J 6 bases; bases outside gene matches: 11. The CDR3 contains 15 residues. In DNA, the CDR3 is TGTGCCTGGACGAACCTGGGACAGGGGATTTCTGAAGCTTTCTTT. It specifies CAWTNLGQGISEAFF.

The chain joins TRBV7-8 to TRBJ2-2, with 8 bases identical to TRBD1. Germline CDR1 and CDR2: SGHVS and FQNEAQ. CDR3 length: 16 amino acids. The junction had 10 bases not matched to a gene; V was cut back by 4 bases and J by 6 bases. CDR3 protein: CASSSFRDRSSGELFF. For the CDR3, the DNA is TGTGCCAGCAGCTCTTTCCGGGACAGGTCGTCCGGGGAGCTGTTTTTT.

The CDR3 nucleotides are TGTGCCAGTAGTGCTCAGGACAGCTCCTATAATTCACCCCTCCACTTT. It translates to CASSAQDSSYNSPLHF. The chain links TRBV19 to TRBJ1-6; a possible D gene is TRBD1 (6 bases). Deletions cut 5 bases from V and 0 bases from J, with 11 bases between. Germline-derived CDR1 and CDR2 are LNHDA and SQIVND (reference sequence). This CDR3 spans 16 amino acids. The full variable domain, with the rest looked up from reference TRBV19 and TRBJ1-6, is DGGITQSPKYLFRKEGQNVTLSCEQNLNHDAMYWYRQDPGQGLRLIYYSQIVNDFQKGDIAEGYSVSREKKESFPLTVTSAQKNPTAFYLCASSAQDSSYNSPLHFGNGTRLTVT.

The V call is TRBV6-2 or TRBV6-3, the J call TRBJ2-3, with a weak D call TRBD2 (5 bases). This CDR3 contains 13 residues. The germline gives CDR1 MNHEY, CDR2 SVGEGT. V lost 2 bases and J 3 bases, leaving 6 bases between the germline ends. The DNA of the CDR3 is TGTGCCAGCAGTTACGGGGAGACAGATACGCAGTATTTT. Translation gives CASSYGETDTQYF.

This clone was observed once. The rearrangement uses TRBV28 and TRBJ2-3; TRBD1 agrees at 7 bases. The germline V gene encodes CDR1 MDHEN and CDR2 SYDVKM. With V trimmed by 6 bases and J by 0 bases, 3 bases remained unmatched. The CDR3 runs to 14 residues. CDR3 loop: CASSPGQSTDTQYF. The CDR3 nucleotides read TGTGCCAGCAGCCCGGGACAGAGCACAGATACGCAGTATTTT.

This chain connects TRBV11-2 to TRBJ1-3; 7 positions match TRBD1. The V and J ends lost 1 base and 2 bases, in that order; junction bases with no gene match: 2. The CDR3 sequence is 15 residues long. Germline CDR1 is SGHAT and CDR2 is FQNNGV. CDR3 DNA: TGTGCCAGCAGCTTAGGGACAGGTCCTGGAAACACCATATATTTT. It is translated as CASSLGTGPGNTIYF.

CDR3 DNA: TGTGCCAGCTCCGGGAGTGTCAACTACAATGAGCAGTTCTTC. Translation: CASSGSVNYNEQFF. The rearrangement uses TRBV18 and TRBJ2-1, with D possibly TRBD2 on 6 matching bases. The germline V gene has CDR1 KGHSH and CDR2 LQKENI. V was clipped by 6 bases and J by 3 bases, with 12 bases between them. CDR3 length equals 14 residues.

CDR3 bases: TGTGCCTGGAGCTTTAGCGGCGTTCGAAGTTACTACGAGCAGTACTTC. The encoded protein is CAWSFSGVRSYYEQYF. This rearrangement joins TRBV30 to TRBJ2-7, with a possible D match to TRBD2 (6 bases). The CDR3 extends over 16 amino acids. Germline-derived CDR1 and CDR2 are GTSNPN and SVGIG (reference sequence). The V and J ends lost 3 bases and 3 bases respectively, with 21 bases between them. The variable domain in full, with the rest retrieved from reference TRBV30 and TRBJ2-7, is SQTIHQWPATLVQPVGSPLSLECTVEGTSNPNLYWYRQAAGRGLQLLFYSVGIGQISSEVPQNLSASRPQDRQFILSSKKLLLSDSGFYLCAWSFSGVRSYYEQYFGPGTRLTVT.

The rearrangement links TRBV5-6 to TRBJ1-2, with 10 bases aligning to TRBD1. Unmatched junction bases numbered 9, after V lost 2 bases and J lost 2 bases. There are 17 residues in the CDR3. Per the germline V gene, CDR1 is SGHDT and CDR2 is YYEEEE. DNA for the CDR3: TGTGCCAGCAGCTTTCCGGGACAGGGGACCCACAACTATGGCTACACCTTC. Translating it yields CASSFPGQGTHNYGYTF.

In its sample, this clone was seen once. The rearrangement links TRBV6-5 to TRBJ1-3, with unresolved D. The CDR3 sequence is 16 residues long. The germline V gene encodes CDR1 MNHEY and CDR2 SVGAGI. The germline V and J ends were trimmed by 0 bases and 0 bases, with 9 bases remaining between them. The CDR3 sequence: CASSYSSASSGNTIYF. In nucleotides, the CDR3 is TGTGCCAGCAGTTACTCATCCGCAAGCTCTGGAAACACCATATATTTT.

V is TRBV19 and J is TRBJ2-5; TRBD2 matches at 12 bases. V lost 3 bases, J lost 2 bases, and 4 bases stayed unmatched. Germline V gene sequence: CDR1 LNHDA, CDR2 SQIVND (reference sequence). The CDR3 sequence is 16 residues long. DNA of the CDR3: TGTGCCAGTAGTATTGGGACTAGCGGGTTGCAAGAGACCCAGTACTTC. Protein sequence: CASSIGTSGLQETQYF.